This entry lists 28 T cell receptor beta chains sequenced from one sample in a study of blood T cell repertoires in COVID-19. Some clones are missing from TCRdb's copy, which holds only in-frame ones; the method was immunoSEQ multiplex PCR. Of 90,000 to 110,000 clones listed, roughly 84% were seen once; the top ten hold under 7%. Sequenced material: peripheral blood. The source is a woman aged 50 to 65 with acute or convalescent COVID-19.

This chain uses TRBV24-1 with TRBJ2-1, with 8 bases matching TRBD1. There are 15 residues in the CDR3. J was trimmed by 8 bases and V by 5 bases; bases with no gene match: 10. Germline V gene lookup returns CDR1 KGHDR and CDR2 SFDVKD. The CDR3 region has the DNA TGTGCCACCAGTGCCGCCGGGACAGGAGGGGATGAGCAGTTCTTC. Encoded protein: CATSAAGTGGDEQFF.

The gene calls are TRBV9 and TRBJ2-3; D not certain. This CDR3 is built from 14 residues. CDR1 and CDR2 from the germline V gene are SGDLS and YYNGEE. V gave up 3 bases and J gave up 2 bases, with 10 bases separating them. CDR3 sequence reads: CASSAPSPTDTQYF. The CDR3 DNA sequence: TGTGCCAGCAGCGCCCCCAGTCCCACAGATACGCAGTATTTT.

The V and J genes are TRBV5-1 and TRBJ1-1; 9 bases align to TRBD1. After removal of 4 bases from V and 1 base from J, the junction contained 8 bases not matched to a gene. Germline V lookup: CDR1 SGHRS, CDR2 YFSETQ. This CDR3 is built from 16 residues. The CDR3 sequence is CASSPTTTGGNTEAFF. The CDR3 DNA reads as TGCGCCAGCAGCCCCACCACGACAGGGGGGAACACTGAAGCTTTCTTT.

The chain is built from TRBV28 and TRBJ2-1, with D maybe TRBD2 (7 bases). The V gene's germline CDR1 is MDHEN and CDR2 SYDVKM. V was cut by 3 bases and J by 12 bases, with 18 bases left in between. This CDR3 spans 14 amino acids. Here the CDR3 DNA reads TGTGCCAGCAGTTTTAGGGGGGGGGCCGCGTGGCAGTTCTTC. This translates into CASSFRGGAAWQFF.

In nucleotides, the CDR3 is TGCGCCAGCACTTTGGGAGTTGGGACTAACACCGGGGAGCTGTTTTTT. Protein: CASTLGVGTNTGELFF. The gene calls are TRBV5-1 and TRBJ2-2, with D maybe TRBD2 (6 bases). Germline V gives CDR1 SGHRS, CDR2 YFSETQ. CDR3 length: 16 residues. Deletions cut 6 bases from V and 2 bases from J, with 17 bases between.

This clone has only one observation. The gene calls are TRBV5-4 and TRBJ1-2; no definite D call. Deletions cut 2 bases from V and 0 bases from J, with 14 bases between. CDR3 length: 16 amino acids. CDR1 and CDR2 (germline): SGHNT, YYREEE (reference sequence). The CDR3 region is CASSLGAAHSNYGYTF. CDR3 sequence (DNA): TGTGCCAGCAGCTTAGGAGCGGCGCACTCTAACTATGGCTACACCTTC.

V and J are TRBV5-4 and TRBJ2-6; TRBD1 aligns across 9 bases. From germline, CDR1 is SGHNT and CDR2 YYREEE (reference sequence). Trimming removed 6 bases from V and 4 bases from J; junction bases left unmatched: 11. The CDR3 runs to 17 residues. The CDR3 bases are TGTGCCAGCACCGCGGGACAGGGAAGGGAAGGGGCCAACGTCCTGACTTTC. This codes for CASTAGQGREGANVLTF.

This chain connects TRBV11-3 to TRBJ1-1; D remains ambiguous. V lost 5 bases to trimming and J lost 3 bases, with 13 bases between them. The germline gives CDR1 SGHNT, CDR2 YENEEA. This CDR3 has 14 amino acids. The CDR3 nucleotides read TGTGCCAGCAGCCCCAGCGGGGAGTACACTGAAGCTTTCTTT. It is translated as CASSPSGEYTEAFF.

V usage is TRBV9 and J usage is TRBJ1-1, with 8 bases that match TRBD1. V shed 5 bases and J 3 bases; nucleotides not matched to a gene: 9. CDR1 and CDR2 (germline): SGDLS, YYNGEE. The CDR3 length is 15 residues. The DNA of the CDR3 is TGTGCCAGCAGTCGACAGGGGCGAGGTCACACTGAAGCTTTCTTT. Protein: CASSRQGRGHTEAFF.

This clone is a singleton in its sample. The chain combines TRBV19 with TRBJ1-2; 7 bases map to TRBD1. The CDR3 extends over 15 amino acids. Germline loops: CDR1 LNHDA, CDR2 SQIVND (reference sequence). The V gene end was trimmed by 3 bases and the J gene end by 3 bases; junction bases not matched to a gene: 7. The CDR3 is CASSIGTEYYYGYTF. The CDR3 DNA sequence: TGTGCCAGTAGTATCGGGACAGAGTATTACTATGGCTACACCTTC.

The genes are TRBV10-3 and TRBJ1-4; unclear D gene. This CDR3 comprises 10 residues. Germline V CDR1 and CDR2: ENHRY, SYGVKD. With 11 bases removed from V and 7 bases from J, the gap between germline ends came to 8 bases. The CDR3 bases are TGTGCCGCCGGAGTTGAAAAACTGTTTTTT. Amino acid sequence: CAAGVEKLFF.

The rearrangement joins TRBV18 to TRBJ2-1, with 8 bases matching TRBD1. CDR1 KGHSH and CDR2 LQKENI come from the germline V gene. The CDR3 extends over 14 amino acids. Unmatched junction bases numbered 2, after V lost 2 bases and J lost 5 bases. CDR3 region: CASSPRTGNNEQFF. CDR3 bases: TGTGCCAGCTCACCAAGGACAGGGAACAATGAGCAGTTCTTC.

This clone turned up a few times. The chain links TRBV6-6 to TRBJ1-2; TRBD1 matches 7 bases. J gave up 4 bases and V 2 bases, and 10 bases lay outside the gene matches. CDR1 and CDR2 (germline): MNHNY, SVGAGI (reference sequence). This CDR3 spans 16 amino acids. This CDR3 reads CASSYPTTGESYGYTF. DNA for the CDR3: TGTGCCAGCAGTTACCCTACTACAGGGGAGAGCTATGGCTACACCTTC.

The gene calls are TRBV24-1 and TRBJ1-1; no clear D. Germline-derived CDR1 and CDR2 are KGHDR and SFDVKD. This CDR3 has 16 residues. V lost 0 bases to trimming and J lost 1 base, with 11 bases between them. This chain's CDR3 is CATSDLRVSTNTEAFF. CDR3 nucleotides: TGTGCCACCAGTGATTTGCGCGTTTCCACGAACACTGAAGCTTTCTTT.

V usage is TRBV27 and J usage is TRBJ1-2; D is ambiguous. This CDR3 spans 13 amino acids. Trimming pared 8 bases from V and 5 bases from J, leaving 15 bases between. In germline, CDR1 is MNHEY, CDR2 SMNVEV (reference sequence). The CDR3 DNA sequence: TGTGCCAGCGGAAGCAGCACGGGGTATGGCTACACCTTC. Its translation: CASGSSTGYGYTF.

The rearrangement links TRBV28 to TRBJ1-1, with 9 bases fitting TRBD1. CDR3 length equals 16 residues. Trimming took 5 bases from V and 3 from J; bases not matched to a gene: 10. Germline V gene lookup returns CDR1 MDHEN and CDR2 SYDVKM. Here the CDR3 DNA reads TGTGCCAGCAGTCTCCCGACAGGGGGAAGGGACACTGAAGCTTTCTTT. Amino acids: CASSLPTGGRDTEAFF.

This clone was seen once. The CDR3 here is CASSRTGTHTIYF. The CDR3 bases are TGTGCCAGCAGCCGAACAGGGACCCACACCATATATTTT. V usage is TRBV11-3 and J usage is TRBJ1-3; a possible D gene is TRBD1 (6 bases). Germline assignment: CDR1 SGHNT and CDR2 YENEEA. The CDR3 is 13 residues long. V shed 5 bases and J shed 8 bases, with 13 bases lying between them.

V is TRBV6-5 and J is TRBJ1-4, with TRBD1 matching over 10 bases. Germline CDR1 reads MNHEY; CDR2 reads SVGAGI. There are 15 residues in the CDR3. V lost 5 bases and J lost 8; bases outside the gene matches: 8. CDR3 coding DNA: TGTGCCAGCAGTCCTGCCGGGACAGGGGAAGAAAAACTGTTTTTT. Its protein product is CASSPAGTGEEKLFF.

The rearrangement links TRBV6-1 to TRBJ2-3; possibly TRBD2 for D (7 bases). V lost 2 bases to trimming and J lost 2 bases, with 14 bases between them. Germline lookup yields CDR1 MNHNS and CDR2 SASEGT. The CDR3 consists of 16 residues. In DNA, the CDR3 is TGTGCCAGCAGTGAACGGAGGGGGGGTGACACAGATACGCAGTATTTT. Translation: CASSERRGGDTDTQYF.

This clone was picked up a small number of times. V gene TRBV7-2 combines with J gene TRBJ1-5, with 8 positions matching TRBD1. V gave up 3 bases and J gave up 6 bases; unmatched junction bases: 7. The CDR3 totals 15 residues. Germline values: CDR1 SGHTA, CDR2 FQGNSA. CDR3 sequence (DNA): TGTGCCAGCAGCTTGAGGCAGGGGGCCGGTCAGCCCCAGCATTTT. It codes for CASSLRQGAGQPQHF.

The rearrangement links TRBV9 to TRBJ2-7; 7 nucleotides agree with TRBD1. J was trimmed by 2 bases and V by 1 base; bases with no gene match: 9. From germline, CDR1 is SGDLS and CDR2 YYNGEE. CDR3 length: 16 amino acids. CDR3 nucleotides: TGTGCCAGCAGCGTATCAGGGACAGCCGCTACCTACGAGCAGTACTTC. Translating it yields CASSVSGTAATYEQYF.

The chain couples TRBV6-5 to TRBJ1-2; D is ambiguous. Per the germline V gene, CDR1 is MNHEY and CDR2 is SVGAGI. CDR3 size: 14 residues. With 6 bases removed from V and 1 base from J, the gap between germline ends came to 12 bases. The CDR3 coding sequence is TGTGCCAGCAGCCGCCTACAGAGTAACTATGGCTACACCTTC. It yields the protein CASSRLQSNYGYTF.

The rearrangement joins TRBV6-6 to TRBJ2-7; 7 bases are shared with TRBD1. V shed 2 bases, J shed 0 bases, and the junction held 4 bases outside the gene matches. The CDR3 is 15 amino acids. Germline CDR1 is MNHNY and CDR2 is SVGAGI (reference sequence). CDR3 residues: CASSYKGTVSYEQYF. CDR3 sequence (DNA): TGTGCCAGCAGTTACAAGGGGACAGTCTCCTACGAGCAGTACTTC.

The chain couples TRBV19 to TRBJ2-7; possibly TRBD2 for D (6 bases). CDR3 size: 14 residues. Germline CDR1 is LNHDA and CDR2 is SQIVND (reference sequence). V was shortened by 0 bases and J by 6 bases, with 12 bases between the two germline ends. The CDR3 nucleotides read TGTGCCAGTAGTATAGAGTCACGGAGGGGCGAGCAGTACTTC. Amino acid sequence: CASSIESRRGEQYF. Using reference TRBV19 and TRBJ2-7 for the parts outside the CDR3, the full variable domain is DGGITQSPKYLFRKEGQNVTLSCEQNLNHDAMYWYRQDPGQGLRLIYYSQIVNDFQKGDIAEGYSVSREKKESFPLTVTSAQKNPTAFYLCASSIESRRGEQYFGPGTRLTVT.

The gene calls are TRBV30 and TRBJ1-1; D not certain. There are 13 residues in the CDR3. Trimming took off 4 bases at V and 1 base at J, with 10 bases between the two ends. The V gene's germline CDR1 is GTSNPN and CDR2 SVGIG (reference sequence). This CDR3 is CAWMGSRNTEAFF. DNA of the CDR3: TGTGCCTGGATGGGCAGCAGGAACACTGAAGCTTTCTTT.

This clone was found once. This rearrangement joins TRBV27 to TRBJ2-1; 10 bases agree with TRBD2. The CDR3 is made up of 19 amino acids. Per germline, CDR1 MNHEY and CDR2 SMNVEV (reference sequence). V trimming: 3 bases; J trimming: 7 bases; junction bases outside the gene matches: 18. Here the CDR3 reads CASSLRTSGVGYAGNEQFF. In DNA form, the CDR3 reads TGTGCCAGCAGTTTGCGTACTAGCGGGGTAGGATATGCCGGGAATGAGCAGTTCTTC.

This rearrangement joins TRBV7-2 to TRBJ1-2; D possibly corresponds to TRBD1 (5 bases). This CDR3 comprises 15 residues. Germline V gene lookup returns CDR1 SGHTA and CDR2 FQGNSA. The germline V and J ends were trimmed by 3 bases and 4 bases, with 15 bases remaining between them. CDR3 sequence (DNA): TGTGCCAGCAGCTTTTCGGGGGGAGGGGTCTATGGCTACACCTTC. The encoded protein is CASSFSGGGVYGYTF.

This sequence joins TRBV11-2 and TRBJ1-6; D is unresolved. The CDR3 is made up of 17 amino acids. V gave up 4 bases and J gave up 4 bases, with 17 bases separating them. The V gene's germline CDR1 is SGHAT and CDR2 FQNNGV. The chain's CDR3 is CASSSPVGGFYNSPLHF. CDR3 DNA: TGTGCCAGCAGCTCGCCGGTCGGAGGTTTTTATAATTCACCCCTCCACTTT.